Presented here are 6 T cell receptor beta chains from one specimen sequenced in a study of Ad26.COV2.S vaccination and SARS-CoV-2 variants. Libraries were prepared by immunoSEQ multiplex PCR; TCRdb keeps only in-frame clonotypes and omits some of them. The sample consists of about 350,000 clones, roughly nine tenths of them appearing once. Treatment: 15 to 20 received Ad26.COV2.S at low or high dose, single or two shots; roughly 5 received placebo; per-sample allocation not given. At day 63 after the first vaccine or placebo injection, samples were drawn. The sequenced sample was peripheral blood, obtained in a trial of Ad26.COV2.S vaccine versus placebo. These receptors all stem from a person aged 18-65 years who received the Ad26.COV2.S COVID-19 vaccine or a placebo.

The CDR3 region is CASSSLTGRTDTQYF. The CDR3, as DNA: TGTGCCAGCAGCTCGTTGACAGGGCGAACAGATACGCAGTATTTT. This chain joins TRBV7-2 and TRBJ2-3; TRBD1 aligns across 7 bases. Germline loops: CDR1 SGHTA, CDR2 FQGNSA. CDR3 length: 15 amino acids. V shed 4 bases, J shed 3 bases, and the junction held 7 bases outside the gene matches.

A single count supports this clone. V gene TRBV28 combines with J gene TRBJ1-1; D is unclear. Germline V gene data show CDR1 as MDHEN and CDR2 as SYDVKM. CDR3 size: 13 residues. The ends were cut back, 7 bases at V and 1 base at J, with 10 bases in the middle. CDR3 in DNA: TGTGCCAGCACCTTTCTAGGGAACACTGAAGCTTTCTTT. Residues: CASTFLGNTEAFF.

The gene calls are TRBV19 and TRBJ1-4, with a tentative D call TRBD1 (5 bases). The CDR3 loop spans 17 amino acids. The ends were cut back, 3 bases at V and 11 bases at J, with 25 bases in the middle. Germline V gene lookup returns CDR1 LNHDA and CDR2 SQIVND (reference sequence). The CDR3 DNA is TGTGCCAGTAGTATCCCTGGGGGGGGAGGGATAACATCGAAACTGTTTTTT. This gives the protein CASSIPGGGGITSKLFF.

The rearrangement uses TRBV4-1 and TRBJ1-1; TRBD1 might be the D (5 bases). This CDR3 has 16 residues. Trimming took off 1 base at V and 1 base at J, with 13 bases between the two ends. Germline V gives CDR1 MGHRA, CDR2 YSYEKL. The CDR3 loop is CASSQGGQGRNTEAFF. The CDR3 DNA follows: TGCGCCAGCAGCCAAGGGGGCCAAGGAAGGAACACTGAAGCTTTCTTT.

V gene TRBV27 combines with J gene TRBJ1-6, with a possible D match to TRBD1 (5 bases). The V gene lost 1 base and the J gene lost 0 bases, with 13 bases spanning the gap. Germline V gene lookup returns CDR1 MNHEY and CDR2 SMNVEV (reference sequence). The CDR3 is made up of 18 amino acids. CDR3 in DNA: TGTGCCAGCAGTTTATACAAAAAGGGGAGCTCCTATAATTCACCCCTCCACTTT. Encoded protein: CASSLYKKGSSYNSPLHF.

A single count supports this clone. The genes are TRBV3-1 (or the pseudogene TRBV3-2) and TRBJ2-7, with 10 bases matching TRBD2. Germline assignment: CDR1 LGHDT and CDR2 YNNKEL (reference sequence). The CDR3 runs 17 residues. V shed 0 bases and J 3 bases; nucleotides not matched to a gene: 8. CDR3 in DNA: TGTGCCAGCAGCCAAGATACTAGGAGGACTAGCGGCTACGAGCAGTACTTC. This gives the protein CASSQDTRRTSGYEQYF.